This T cell receptor (beta chain) was captured in a study of blood T cell repertoires in COVID-19. Looking at the study overall: Donors of Cohort 3 who recovered were those that had two negative PCRs, clearance, or symptom resolution.

Original analysis: For nucleated cells, counts were estimated from reference gene primer amplification. Some clones are missing from TCRdb's copy, which holds only in-frame ones; the method was immunoSEQ multiplex PCR. The V and J calls and clone size come from that table; D and trimming were worked out from the DNA. The repertoire holds some 330,000 clones, with about 87% as singletons. The CDR3 consists of 16 residues. Trimming pared 5 bases from V and 6 bases from J, leaving 20 bases between. Germline loops: CDR1 SGHAT, CDR2 FQNNGV. The chain uses TRBV11-2 and TRBJ1-3, with D maybe TRBD1 (6 bases). This TCR came from a man in his forties in a cohort exposed to, infected with or recovered from COVID-19 (not recorded which). The source material was PBMCs or T cells enriched from blood (not recorded which). CDR3 nucleotides: TGTGCCAGCAGCCCTGGTGGGGGCAGGAGGACAAACACCATATATTTT. This translates into CASSPGGGRRTNTIYF.